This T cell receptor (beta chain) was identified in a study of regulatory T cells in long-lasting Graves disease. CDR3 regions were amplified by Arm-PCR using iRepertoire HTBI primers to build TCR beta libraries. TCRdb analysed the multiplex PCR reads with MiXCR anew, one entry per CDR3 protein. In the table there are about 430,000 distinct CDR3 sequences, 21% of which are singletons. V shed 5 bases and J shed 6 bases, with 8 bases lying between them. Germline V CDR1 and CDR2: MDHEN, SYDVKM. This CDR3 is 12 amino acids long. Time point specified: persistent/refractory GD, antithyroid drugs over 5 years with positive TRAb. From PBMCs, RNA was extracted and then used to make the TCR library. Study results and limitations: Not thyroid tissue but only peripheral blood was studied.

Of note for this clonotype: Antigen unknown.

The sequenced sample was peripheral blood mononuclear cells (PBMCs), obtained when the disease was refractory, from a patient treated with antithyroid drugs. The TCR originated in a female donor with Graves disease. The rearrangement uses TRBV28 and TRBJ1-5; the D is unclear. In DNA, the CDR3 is TGTGCCAGCAGTACCGGAGGTCAGCCCCAGCATTTT. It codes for CASSTGGQPQHF. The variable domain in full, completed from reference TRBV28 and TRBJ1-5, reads DVKVTQSSRYLVKRTGEKVFLECVQDMDHENMFWYRQDPGLGLRLIYFSYDVKMKEKGDIPEGYSVSREKKERFSLILESASTNQTSMYLCASSTGGQPQHFGDGTRLSIL.